This T cell receptor beta chain was identified in a study of cytomegalovirus exposure and HLA in healthy donors. Study-wide results and limits: Sequences of the TCR beta chain were said to predict the HLA-A and HLA-B alleles of most subjects accurately.

60 Vbeta and 13 Jbeta primers were used in PCR. This table comes from immunoSEQ multiplex PCR, and its TCRdb copy is limited to in-frame clones, with some not included. The table has around 140,000 clones, roughly 80% seen once. There are 13 residues in the CDR3. CDR1 and CDR2 (germline): SGHRS, YFSETQ. V was shortened by 4 bases and J by 4 bases, with 11 bases between the two germline ends. As concerns this clone: Antigen specificity is unknown.

Donors showed nominal health when sampled, although they likely had unrecorded immune exposures. This clonotype was obtained from a man aged 35-49 years in good health and CMV-seropositive. The material sequenced was PBMCs. The genes are TRBV5-1 and TRBJ1-1; TRBD1 might be the D (5 bases). CDR3 in amino acids: CASSVQVGTEAFF. The CDR3 coding sequence is TGCGCCAGCAGCGTACAGGTAGGCACTGAAGCTTTCTTT.